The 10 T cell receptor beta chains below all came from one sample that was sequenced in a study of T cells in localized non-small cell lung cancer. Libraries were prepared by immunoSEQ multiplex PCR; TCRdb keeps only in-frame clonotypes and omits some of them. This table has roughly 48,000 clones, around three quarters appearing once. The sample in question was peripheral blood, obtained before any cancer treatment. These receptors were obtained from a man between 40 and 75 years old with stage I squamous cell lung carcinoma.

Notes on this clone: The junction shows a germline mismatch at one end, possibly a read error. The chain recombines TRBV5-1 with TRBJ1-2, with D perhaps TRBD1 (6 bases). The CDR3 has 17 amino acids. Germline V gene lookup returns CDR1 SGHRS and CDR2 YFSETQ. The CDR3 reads CASSLRPGAALNVDCAF. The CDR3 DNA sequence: TGCGCCAGCAGCTTAAGGCCAGGGGCCGCTCTGAATGTGGATTGTGCCTTC.

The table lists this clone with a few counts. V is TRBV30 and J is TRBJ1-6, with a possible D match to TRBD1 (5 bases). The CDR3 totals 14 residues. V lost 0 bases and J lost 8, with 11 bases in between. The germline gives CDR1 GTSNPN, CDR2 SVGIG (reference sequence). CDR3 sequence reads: CAWSVARVDSPLHF. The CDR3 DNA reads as TGTGCCTGGAGTGTAGCCAGGGTGGATTCACCCCTCCACTTT.

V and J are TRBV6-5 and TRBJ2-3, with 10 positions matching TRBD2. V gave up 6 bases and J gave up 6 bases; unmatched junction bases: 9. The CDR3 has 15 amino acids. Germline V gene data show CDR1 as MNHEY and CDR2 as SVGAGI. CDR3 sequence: CASRLSGGNWDTQYF. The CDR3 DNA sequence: TGTGCCAGCAGACTTAGCGGGGGGAATTGGGATACGCAGTATTTT.

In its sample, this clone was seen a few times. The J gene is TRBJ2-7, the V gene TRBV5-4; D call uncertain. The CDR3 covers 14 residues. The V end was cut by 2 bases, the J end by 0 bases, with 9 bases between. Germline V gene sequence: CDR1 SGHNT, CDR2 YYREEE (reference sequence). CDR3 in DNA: TGTGCCAGCAGCTTAGCAGGAAGCTCCTACGAGCAGTACTTC. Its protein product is CASSLAGSSYEQYF. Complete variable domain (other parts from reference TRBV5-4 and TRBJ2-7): ETGVTQSPTHLIKTRGQQVTLRCSSQSGHNTVSWYQQALGQGPQFIFQYYREEENGRGNFPPRFSGLQFPNYSSELNVNALELDDSALYLCASSLAGSSYEQYFGPGTRLTVT.

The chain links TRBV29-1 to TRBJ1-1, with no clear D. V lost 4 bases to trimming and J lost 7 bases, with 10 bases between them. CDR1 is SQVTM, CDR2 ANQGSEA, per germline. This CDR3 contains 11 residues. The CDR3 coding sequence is TGCAGCGTTGGGGAGACGTATGAAGCTTTCTTT. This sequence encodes CSVGETYEAFF.

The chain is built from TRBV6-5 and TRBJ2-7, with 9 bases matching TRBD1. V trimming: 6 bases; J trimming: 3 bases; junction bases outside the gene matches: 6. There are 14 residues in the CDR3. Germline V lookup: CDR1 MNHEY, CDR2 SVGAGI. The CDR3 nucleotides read TGTGCCAGCAGGCACACAGGGGGCGGCTACGAGCAGTACTTC. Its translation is CASRHTGGGYEQYF.

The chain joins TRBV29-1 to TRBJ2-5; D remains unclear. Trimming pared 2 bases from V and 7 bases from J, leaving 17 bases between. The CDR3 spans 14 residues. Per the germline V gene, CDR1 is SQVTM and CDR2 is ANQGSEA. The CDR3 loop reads CSVENGYTPRTQYF. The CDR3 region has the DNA TGCAGCGTTGAAAACGGGTATACGCCCCGGACCCAGTACTTC.

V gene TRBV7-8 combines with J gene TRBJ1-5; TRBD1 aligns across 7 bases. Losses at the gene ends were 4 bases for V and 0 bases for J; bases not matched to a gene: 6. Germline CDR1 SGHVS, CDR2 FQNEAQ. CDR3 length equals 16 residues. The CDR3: CASSSIQGYSNQPQHF. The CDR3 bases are TGTGCCAGCAGCTCAATACAGGGGTATAGCAATCAGCCCCAGCATTTT.

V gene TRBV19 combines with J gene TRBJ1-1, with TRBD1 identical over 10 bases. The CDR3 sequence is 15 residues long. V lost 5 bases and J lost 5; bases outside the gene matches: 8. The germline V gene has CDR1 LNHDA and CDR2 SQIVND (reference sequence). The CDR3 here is CASSPPGQGQTEAFF. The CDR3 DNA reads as TGTGCCAGTAGTCCCCCGGGACAGGGGCAAACTGAAGCTTTCTTT.

In nucleotides, the CDR3 is TGTGCCAGCTCAACAGGGCAGGAGACCCAGTACTTC. This codes for CASSTGQETQYF. The V gene is TRBV18, the J gene TRBJ2-5, with D tentatively TRBD1 (6 bases). The CDR3 is made up of 12 amino acids. Germline values: CDR1 KGHSH, CDR2 LQKENI. The V and J ends lost 5 bases and 5 bases respectively, with 9 bases between them.